Shown below are 10 T cell receptor beta chains from a single sample sequenced in a study of blood T cell repertoires in COVID-19. Some clones are missing from TCRdb's copy, which holds only in-frame ones; the method was immunoSEQ multiplex PCR. The sample has under 150,000 clones; approximately 81% are singletons. Sequences were obtained from peripheral blood. These receptors originate from an older woman with active or convalescent COVID-19.

The chain links TRBV28 to TRBJ2-3; D might be TRBD2 (5 bases). This CDR3 region has 14 residues. V was shortened by 3 bases and J by 3 bases, with 10 bases between the two germline ends. In germline, CDR1 is MDHEN, CDR2 SYDVKM. The CDR3 is CASSFISGTDTQYF. Written as DNA, the CDR3 is TGTGCCAGCAGTTTTATATCGGGAACAGATACGCAGTATTTT.

The chain recombines TRBV15 with TRBJ2-5; a possible D gene is TRBD2 (7 bases). CDR1 and CDR2 from the germline V gene are LNHNV and YYDKDF (reference sequence). V was trimmed by 0 bases and J by 3 bases, leaving 11 bases between them. This CDR3 spans 15 amino acids. The CDR3 bases are TGTGCCACCAGCAGAGATGGGGGGGCGGAAGAGACCCAGTACTTC. Its translation is CATSRDGGAEETQYF.

This chain connects TRBV23-1 to TRBJ1-5; D might be TRBD1 (6 bases). TRBV23-1 is reported as an ORF; its role is uncertain. The CDR3 contains 17 residues. Trimming removed 8 bases at V and 6 bases at J, with 26 bases between. For the CDR3, the DNA is TGCGCCAGCTTCCTACCACCACAGGGCGGTTTCAGTCAGCCCCAGCATTTT. Encoded protein: CASFLPPQGGFSQPQHF.

This clone was picked up one time. V and J are TRBV29-1 and TRBJ1-4; 7 positions agree with TRBD1. The trim removed 7 bases at V and 5 bases at J, leaving 7 bases unmatched. The CDR3 runs 13 residues. Germline V gene lookup returns CDR1 SQVTM and CDR2 ANQGSEA. CDR3 sequence: CSAAGTDNEKLFF. The CDR3 DNA sequence: TGCAGCGCGGCCGGGACAGACAATGAAAAACTGTTTTTT.

The chain combines TRBV10-2 with TRBJ2-5, with 8 bases aligning to TRBD2. This CDR3 is 14 amino acids long. Germline V lookup: CDR1 WSHSY, CDR2 SAAADI. V trimming: 6 bases; J trimming: 5 bases; junction bases outside the gene matches: 8. The CDR3 sequence: CASRVSGGKETQYF. Here the CDR3 DNA reads TGCGCCAGCAGAGTGTCGGGAGGGAAGGAGACCCAGTACTTC.

The rearrangement joins TRBV19 to TRBJ2-5; 7 bases match TRBD1. The CDR3 sequence is 15 residues long. J lost 3 bases, V lost 6 bases, and 10 bases had no gene match. CDR1 and CDR2 from the germline V gene are LNHDA and SQIVND (reference sequence). The CDR3 nucleotides are TGTGCCAGTAGCATATCTCGGGACAGAGAAGAGACCCAGTACTTC. Translating gives CASSISRDREETQYF.

The rearrangement joins TRBV24-1 to TRBJ1-2; D remains unclear. Germline assignment: CDR1 KGHDR and CDR2 SFDVKD. The CDR3 length is 12 residues. Trimming shortened V by 7 bases and J by 4 bases, and 9 bases separated the two germline ends. DNA for the CDR3: TGTGCCACCAGCAGGATGACCTATGGCTACACCTTC. It is translated as CATSRMTYGYTF.

The chain recombines TRBV9 with TRBJ1-2; 7 nucleotides match TRBD1. The CDR3 length is 15 residues. Germline CDR1 reads SGDLS; CDR2 reads YYNGEE. J gave up 8 bases and V 0 bases, and 10 bases lay outside the gene matches. The CDR3 loop reads CASSVGGQYLSGYTF. Written as DNA, the CDR3 is TGTGCCAGCAGCGTAGGGGGACAGTACCTCTCGGGCTACACCTTC.

V gene TRBV29-1 combines with J gene TRBJ2-3; 8 nucleotides agree with TRBD2. The CDR3 covers 15 residues. Trimming cost V 6 bases and J 3 bases; bases outside gene matches: 11. Looked up from germline, CDR1 is SQVTM and CDR2 is ANQGSEA. As DNA, the CDR3 is TGCAGCGTACCTGCGGGAGGATATGTGACAGATACGCAGTATTTT. Translation gives CSVPAGGYVTDTQYF.

V gene TRBV7-2 combines with J gene TRBJ1-5; no clear D. Germline-derived CDR1 and CDR2 are SGHTA and FQGNSA. V was pared by 2 bases and J by 4 bases, with 6 bases between. This CDR3 spans 13 amino acids. CDR3 in amino acids: CASSLRVNQPQHF. CDR3 in DNA: TGTGCCAGCAGCTTACGGGTAAATCAGCCCCAGCATTTT.